This T cell receptor beta chain was documented in a study of T-cell reconstitution after alpha-beta-depleted transplantation in children. Overall study results and limits: About two months after transplant, alpha-beta T cells reportedly came from several hundred expanded graft clones. Counts and diversity of T cells one year after transplant came mostly from newly produced T cells.

The authors prepared the TCRbeta library with unique molecular identifiers. Each CDR3 protein is one row after TCRdb ran MiXCR on the PCR reads. The profile covers some 440,000 distinct CDR3 sequences, with about a sixth appearing a single time and 25% to 35% taken by the ten largest. The CDR3 has 12 amino acids. The germline V gene has CDR1 SQVTM and CDR2 ANQGSEA. The V end was cut by 7 bases, the J end by 0 bases, with 9 bases between. A few counts support this clonotype. Its cognate antigen is unknown. The sample consisted of PBMCs, mostly from graft donor cells, taken 360 days after TCRalphabeta/CD19-depleted stem cell transplant. The J gene is TRBJ1-1, the V gene TRBV29-1; D remains unclear. The TCR comes from a boy less than two years old who had a stem cell transplant for Wiskott-Aldrich syndrome, so the T cells may come from the graft donor. CDR3 loop: CSGSWLNTEAFF. The CDR3 DNA reads TGCAGCGGCTCGTGGCTGAACACTGAAGCTTTCTTT.